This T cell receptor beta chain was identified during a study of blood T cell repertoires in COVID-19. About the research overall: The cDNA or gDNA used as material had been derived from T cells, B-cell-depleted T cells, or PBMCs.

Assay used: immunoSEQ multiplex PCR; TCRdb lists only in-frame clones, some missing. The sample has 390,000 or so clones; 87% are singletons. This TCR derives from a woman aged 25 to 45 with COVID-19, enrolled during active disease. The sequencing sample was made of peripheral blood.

DNA of the CDR3: TGTGCCAGCAGCTTGGACTCGGGGGGCACTGAAGCTTTCTTT. Residues: CASSLDSGGTEAFF. The chain joins TRBV13 to TRBJ1-1; the D gene is possibly TRBD1 (5 bases). CDR1 is PRHDT and CDR2 is FYEKMQ in the germline V gene (reference sequence). V was cut by 3 bases and J by 4 bases, with 12 bases left in between. The CDR3 length is 14 residues.